The source of this T cell receptor (beta chain) is a study of cytomegalovirus exposure and HLA in healthy donors. This CDR3 has 15 residues. The germline CDR1 and CDR2 sequences are MDHEN and SYDVKM. Each donor was healthy, and each was a bone marrow donor. Regarding this clone: Its specificity is unknown. Mismatch with germline at one junction end may stem from a read error.

Study-level results: There were some V segments, including TRBV6-2 and TRBV6-3, excluded as indistinguishable. For most TCR sequences rarity was the rule, although some public TCRs occurred in many donors.

The PCR was carried out with 60 Vbeta primers and 13 Jbeta primers. Measured with immunoSEQ multiplex PCR; TCRdb has only the in-frame clones, and not every one. The data contain approximately 190,000 clones, approximately 82% of them seen just once; the ten biggest clones take up 1.7%. The chain carries TRBV28 and TRBJ2-3, with TRBD1 identical over 10 bases. The sequence came from a woman under 30 in good health and CMV-seronegative. Sequencing was done on a sample of PBMCs. This CDR3 reads CASTLGTGVTDTQYF. CDR3 in DNA: TGTGCCAGCACTTTAGGGACAGGGGTAACAGATACGCAGTATTTT.